This TCR beta chain was sequenced in a study of T-cell reconstitution after alpha-beta-depleted transplantation in children. This clonotype was detected many times. Preparation of the TCRbeta library used unique molecular identifiers. Each CDR3 protein is one row after TCRdb ran MiXCR on the PCR reads. The repertoire holds hundreds of thousands of distinct CDR3 sequences, with approximately 9.5% as singletons. This CDR3 contains 13 residues. Germline assignment: CDR1 MNHEY and CDR2 SVGEGT. V was trimmed by 4 bases and J by 4 bases, leaving 10 bases between them. This clonotype was sampled from a human donor who donated a stem cell graft to a child with acute lymphoblastic leukemia. The gene calls are TRBV6-2 or TRBV6-3 and TRBJ1-1; maybe TRBD1 (6 bases). The sample was PBMCs from the stem cell graft donor, taken from the stem cell graft. CDR3 nucleotide sequence: TGTGCCAGCAGTTTAGACAGGCTCACTGAAGCTTTCTTT. Translating gives CASSLDRLTEAFF.